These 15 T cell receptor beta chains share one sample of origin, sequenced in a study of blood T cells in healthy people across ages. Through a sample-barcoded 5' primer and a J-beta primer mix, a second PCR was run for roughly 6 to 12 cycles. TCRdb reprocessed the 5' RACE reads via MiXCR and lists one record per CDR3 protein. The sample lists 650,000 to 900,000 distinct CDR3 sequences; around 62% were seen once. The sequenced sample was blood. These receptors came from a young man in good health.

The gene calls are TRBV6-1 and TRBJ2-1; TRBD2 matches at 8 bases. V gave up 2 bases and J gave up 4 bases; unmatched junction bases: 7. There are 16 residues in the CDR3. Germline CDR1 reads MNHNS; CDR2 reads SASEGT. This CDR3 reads CASSENPAGEYNEQFF. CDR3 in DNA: TGTGCCAGCAGTGAAAACCCAGCGGGGGAATACAATGAGCAGTTCTTC.

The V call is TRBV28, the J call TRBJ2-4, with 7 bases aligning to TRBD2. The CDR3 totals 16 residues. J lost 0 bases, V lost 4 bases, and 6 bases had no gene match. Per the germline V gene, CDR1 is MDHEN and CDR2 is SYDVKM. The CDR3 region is CASSWAGGGAKNIQYF. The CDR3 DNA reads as TGTGCCAGCAGTTGGGCAGGCGGGGGAGCCAAAAACATTCAGTACTTC.

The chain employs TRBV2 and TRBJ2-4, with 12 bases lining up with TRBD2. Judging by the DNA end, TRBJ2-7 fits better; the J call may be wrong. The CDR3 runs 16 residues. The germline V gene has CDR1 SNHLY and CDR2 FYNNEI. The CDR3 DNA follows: TGTGCCAGCAGACAGACGACTAGCGGGGGTATCTACGAGCAGTACTTC. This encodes CASRQTTSGGIYEQYF.

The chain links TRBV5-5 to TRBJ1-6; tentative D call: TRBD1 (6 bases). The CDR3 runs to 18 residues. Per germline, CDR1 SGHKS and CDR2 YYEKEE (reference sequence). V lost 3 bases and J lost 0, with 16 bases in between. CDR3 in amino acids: CASSSTGPIPSYNSPLHF. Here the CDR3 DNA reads TGTGCCAGCAGCTCGACAGGACCGATTCCCTCCTATAATTCACCCCTCCACTTT.

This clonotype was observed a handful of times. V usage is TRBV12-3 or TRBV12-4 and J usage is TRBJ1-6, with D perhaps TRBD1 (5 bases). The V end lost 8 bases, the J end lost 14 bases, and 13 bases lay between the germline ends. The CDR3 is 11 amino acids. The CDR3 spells CASGAQLSLHF. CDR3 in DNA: TGTGCCAGCGGGGCCCAATTGTCCCTCCACTTT.

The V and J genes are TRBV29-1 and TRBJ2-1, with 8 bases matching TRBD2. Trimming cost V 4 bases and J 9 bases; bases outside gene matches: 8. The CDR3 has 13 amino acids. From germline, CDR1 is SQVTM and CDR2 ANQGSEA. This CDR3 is CSVAASGLGEQFF. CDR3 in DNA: TGCAGCGTTGCGGCTAGCGGGCTAGGTGAGCAGTTCTTC.

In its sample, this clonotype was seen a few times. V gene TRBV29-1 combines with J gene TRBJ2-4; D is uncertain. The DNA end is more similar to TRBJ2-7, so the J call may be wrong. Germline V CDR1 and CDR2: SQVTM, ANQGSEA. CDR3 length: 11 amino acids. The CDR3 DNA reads TGCAGCGCCCTTATTACCTACGAGCAGTACTTC. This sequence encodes CSALITYEQYF.

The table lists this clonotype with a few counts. The CDR3 sequence is CSVEDDRGPSTQYF. As DNA, the CDR3 is TGCAGCGTTGAGGATGACAGGGGGCCGAGTACGCAGTATTTT. The J gene is TRBJ2-3, the V gene TRBV29-1, with 10 bases matching TRBD1. This CDR3 region has 14 residues. Germline CDR1 is SQVTM and CDR2 is ANQGSEA. Trimming cost V 3 bases and J 8 bases; bases outside gene matches: 8.

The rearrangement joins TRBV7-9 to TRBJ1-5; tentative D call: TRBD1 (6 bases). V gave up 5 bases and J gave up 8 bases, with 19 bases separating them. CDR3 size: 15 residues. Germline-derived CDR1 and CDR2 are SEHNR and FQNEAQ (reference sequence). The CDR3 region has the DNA TGTGCCAGCAGCCCTGGACAGATCATGAAGGAGCCCCAGCATTTT. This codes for CASSPGQIMKEPQHF.

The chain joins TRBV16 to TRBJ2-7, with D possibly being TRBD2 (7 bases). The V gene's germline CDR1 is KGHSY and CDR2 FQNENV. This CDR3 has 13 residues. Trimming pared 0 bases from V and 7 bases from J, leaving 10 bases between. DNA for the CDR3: TGTGCCAGCAGCCAATCAGGGGGGGAAGAGCAGTACTTC. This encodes CASSQSGGEEQYF.

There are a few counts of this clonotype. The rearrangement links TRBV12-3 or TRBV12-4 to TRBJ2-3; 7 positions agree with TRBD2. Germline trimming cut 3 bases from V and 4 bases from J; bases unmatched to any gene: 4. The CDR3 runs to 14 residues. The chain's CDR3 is CASSFGLAADTQYF. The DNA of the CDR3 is TGTGCCAGCAGTTTTGGCCTAGCGGCAGATACGCAGTATTTT.

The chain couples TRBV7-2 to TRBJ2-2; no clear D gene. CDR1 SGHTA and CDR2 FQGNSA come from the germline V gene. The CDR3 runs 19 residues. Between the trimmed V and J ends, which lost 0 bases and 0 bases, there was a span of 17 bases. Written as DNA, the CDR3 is TGTGCCAGCAGCTTAGCCTACCCCGGCAGCCTTTCGAACACCGGGGAGCTGTTTTTT. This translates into CASSLAYPGSLSNTGELFF.

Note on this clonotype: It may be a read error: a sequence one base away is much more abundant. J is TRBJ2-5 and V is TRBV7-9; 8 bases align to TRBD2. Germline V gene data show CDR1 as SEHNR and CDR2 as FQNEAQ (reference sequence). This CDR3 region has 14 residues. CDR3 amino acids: CASSLSGGGEIQYF. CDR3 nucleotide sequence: TGTGCCAGCAGCTTAAGCGGGGGCGGTGAGATCCAGTACTTC.

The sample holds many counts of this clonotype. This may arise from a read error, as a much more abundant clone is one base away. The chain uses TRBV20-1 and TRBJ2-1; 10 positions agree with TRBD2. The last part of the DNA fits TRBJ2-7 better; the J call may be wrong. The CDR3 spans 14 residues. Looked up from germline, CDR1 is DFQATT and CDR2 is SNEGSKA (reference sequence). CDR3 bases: TGCAGTGTGAATAGCGGGGGGCTGCGCAATGAGCAGTACTTC. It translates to CSVNSGGLRNEQYF.

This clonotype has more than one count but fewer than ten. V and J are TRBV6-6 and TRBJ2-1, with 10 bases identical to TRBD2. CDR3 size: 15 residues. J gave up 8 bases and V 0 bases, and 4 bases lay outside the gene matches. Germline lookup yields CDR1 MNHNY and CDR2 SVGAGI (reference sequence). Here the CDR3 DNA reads TGTGCCAGCAGTTACTCAGCGGGGGGGCCCGATGAGCAGTTCTTC. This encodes CASSYSAGGPDEQFF.